Following are 7 T cell receptor beta chains from one sample sequenced in a study of beta chain features in type 1 diabetes. Expressed TCRB transcripts were sequenced because the entire RNA isolate underwent reverse transcription. The protocol was immunoSEQ multiplex PCR, while the TCRdb copy is restricted to in-frame clones and leaves out a portion. There are fewer than 200,000 clones in the sample; about a tenth occur only once, and around 0.48% lies in the top ten. Study outcomes and limitations: Shortening that was moderate but significant affected the TCRB CDR3s of Type 1 diabetes patients in all four CD4+ subsets.

Their antigens are not known. The sequenced sample was central memory CD4+ T cells from blood. Receptor source: a man under 40 with type 1 diabetes.

This clone appeared a few times. The rearrangement uses TRBV2 and TRBJ2-5; 10 positions match TRBD1. The CDR3 length is 15 residues. The V and J ends lost 5 bases and 4 bases, in that order; junction bases with no gene match: 7. CDR1 and CDR2 (germline): SNHLY, FYNNEI. The CDR3 sequence: CASSYRTGGRETQYF. The DNA of the CDR3 is TGTGCCAGCAGTTACCGGACAGGGGGAAGAGAGACCCAGTACTTC. The variable domain in full, with the rest retrieved from reference TRBV2 and TRBJ2-5, is EPEVTQTPSHQVTQMGQEVILRCVPISNHLYFYWYRQILGQKVEFLVSFYNNEISEKSEIFDDQFSVERPDGSNFTLKIRSTKLEDSAMYFCASSYRTGGRETQYFGPGTRLLVL.

V and J are TRBV7-2 and TRBJ2-7; 7 bases are shared with TRBD2. V was pared by 1 base and J by 6 bases, with 6 bases of the junction left unmatched. Germline CDR1 and CDR2: SGHTA and FQGNSA. The CDR3 spans 14 residues. This CDR3 reads CASSLGGLVIEQYF. The DNA for the CDR3 is TGTGCCAGCAGCTTAGGTGGACTAGTAATCGAGCAGTACTTC.

The chain combines TRBV29-1 with TRBJ2-1; 7 bases match TRBD1. The CDR3 has 13 amino acids. The trim removed 6 bases at V and 8 bases at J, leaving 10 bases unmatched. Germline V CDR1 and CDR2: SQVTM, ANQGSEA. CDR3 residues: CSVRIQGSDEQFF. DNA for the CDR3: TGCAGCGTCCGGATACAGGGGAGCGATGAGCAGTTCTTC.

The sample holds a few counts of this clone. The genes are TRBV7-2 and TRBJ2-3, with 7 bases aligning to TRBD1. The V gene end was trimmed by 6 bases and the J gene end by 2 bases; junction bases not matched to a gene: 8. Germline V gene data show CDR1 as SGHTA and CDR2 as FQGNSA. The CDR3 consists of 15 residues. CDR3 DNA sequence: TGTGCCAGCAGATCGACAGGGATAAACACAGATACGCAGTATTTT. Its protein is CASRSTGINTDTQYF.

This clone occurred a few times. The CDR3 here is CASSIATTSTDTQYF. The CDR3 DNA reads as TGTGCCAGCAGTATAGCGACAACCAGCACAGATACGCAGTATTTT. The gene calls are TRBV28 and TRBJ2-3; maybe TRBD2 (5 bases). The CDR3 has 15 residues. With 5 bases removed from V and 0 bases from J, the gap between germline ends came to 12 bases. Germline CDR1 is MDHEN and CDR2 is SYDVKM. Complete variable domain (other parts from reference TRBV28 and TRBJ2-3): DVKVTQSSRYLVKRTGEKVFLECVQDMDHENMFWYRQDPGLGLRLIYFSYDVKMKEKGDIPEGYSVSREKKERFSLILESASTNQTSMYLCASSIATTSTDTQYFGPGTRLTVL.

This clone turned up a few times. As DNA, the CDR3 is TGTGCCAGCAGCCAGGGGGAACAAGAGACCCAGTACTTC. Translated: CASSQGEQETQYF. V gene TRBV11-3 combines with J gene TRBJ2-5; 7 bases align to TRBD1. V lost 5 bases to trimming and J lost 2 bases; unmatched junction nucleotides: 2. Germline CDR1 and CDR2: SGHNT and YENEEA. The CDR3 extends over 13 amino acids.

The chain has TRBV10-3 and TRBJ2-5; 12 nucleotides match TRBD2. CDR1 and CDR2 from the germline V gene are ENHRY and SYGVKD. The CDR3 spans 15 residues. Trimming at V came to 6 bases and at J to 2 bases, leaving 4 bases not matched to a gene. In DNA, the CDR3 is TGTGCCATCAGGGGGACTAGCGGGCCGCAAGAGACCCAGTACTTC. Translation gives CAIRGTSGPQETQYF.